These 32 T cell receptor beta chains were sequenced from one sample in a study of CD8 T cells in ankylosing spondylitis. TCRdb passed the 5' RACE reads through MiXCR, listing each CDR3 protein once. Of some 300,000 distinct CDR3 sequences listed, less than 25% are singletons. The source material was blood, either unsorted or a sorted T cell fraction (not recorded which). These receptors originate from a female donor with ankylosing spondylitis or in good health (not recorded which).

The chain recombines TRBV15 with TRBJ2-7, with 8 bases matching TRBD1. V was pared by 5 bases and J by 4 bases, with 7 bases of the junction left unmatched. CDR1 and CDR2 from the germline V gene are LNHNV and YYDKDF (reference sequence). The CDR3 extends over 14 amino acids. CDR3 sequence: CATSLRTGPYEQYF. The CDR3 nucleotides read TGTGCCACCAGCCTTAGGACAGGGCCTTACGAGCAGTACTTC.

The V call is TRBV7-9, the J call TRBJ2-1, with D perhaps matching TRBD2 (7 bases). Trimming took off 5 bases at V and 6 bases at J, with 20 bases between the two ends. The CDR3 is 16 amino acids. Per the germline V gene, CDR1 is SEHNR and CDR2 is FQNEAQ (reference sequence). For the CDR3, the DNA is TGTGCCAGCAGCCCATCCGGGGGGCCCTTATTCAATGAGCAGTTCTTC. Translated, it gives CASSPSGGPLFNEQFF.

This rearrangement joins TRBV20-1 to TRBJ2-5; D is ambiguous. V lost 1 base, J lost 6 bases, and 9 bases lay in between. Germline V gene data show CDR1 as DFQATT and CDR2 as SNEGSKA (reference sequence). The CDR3 runs to 12 residues. CDR3 nucleotides: TGCAGTGCTAGAGTAGCAGGTCAGACCCAGTACTTC. This gives the protein CSARVAGQTQYF.

The chain couples TRBV30 to TRBJ1-2; D is unclear. There are 11 residues in the CDR3. The germline gives CDR1 GTSNPN, CDR2 SVGIG (reference sequence). The V end was cut by 0 bases, the J end by 7 bases, with 6 bases between. This CDR3 reads CAWSVRGGYTF. In DNA, the CDR3 is TGTGCCTGGAGTGTACGAGGTGGCTACACCTTC. The whole variable domain, filled in from reference TRBV30 and TRBJ1-2, reads SQTIHQWPATLVQPVGSPLSLECTVEGTSNPNLYWYRQAAGRGLQLLFYSVGIGQISSEVPQNLSASRPQDRQFILSSKKLLLSDSGFYLCAWSVRGGYTFGSGTRLTVV.

This clonotype has ten or more counts. The V gene is TRBV18, the J gene TRBJ2-1; D possibly corresponds to TRBD2 (6 bases). CDR3 length equals 16 residues. The germline V gene has CDR1 KGHSH and CDR2 LQKENI. Trimming removed 4 bases from V and 5 bases from J, with 18 bases in between. The CDR3 loop reads CASSLTGAPPNNEQFF. Written as DNA, the CDR3 is TGTGCCAGCTCACTAACGGGAGCGCCACCAAACAATGAGCAGTTCTTC.

This clonotype came up a few times. The chain couples TRBV12-3 or TRBV12-4 to TRBJ2-3; D unresolved. V lost 0 bases to trimming and J lost 2 bases, with 18 bases between them. The CDR3 spans 18 residues. CDR3 sequence reads: CASSLASLILTITDTQYF. CDR3 DNA sequence: TGTGCCAGCAGTTTAGCTAGCCTTATACTGACAATCACAGATACGCAGTATTTT.

This clonotype occurred a few times. The chain is built from TRBV11-2 and TRBJ2-1, with 11 bases fitting TRBD2. The germline CDR1 and CDR2 sequences are SGHAT and FQNNGV. The CDR3 is 16 amino acids. The junction had 18 bases not matched to a gene; V was cut back by 5 bases and J by 15 bases. The CDR3 is CASSLRRPTSGSFPFF. The CDR3 region has the DNA TGTGCCAGCAGCCTAAGGAGGCCAACTAGCGGGAGTTTCCCGTTCTTC.

J is TRBJ1-1 and V is TRBV5-1; D gene ambiguous. V was pared by 0 bases and J by 3 bases, with 3 bases between. CDR3 length: 12 residues. Germline lookup yields CDR1 SGHRS and CDR2 YFSETQ. DNA for the CDR3: TGCGCCAGCAGCTTGGTGGACACTGAAGCTTTCTTT. Its protein is CASSLVDTEAFF.

This clonotype came up a few times. V usage is TRBV20-1 and J usage is TRBJ2-1; tentative D call: TRBD2 (6 bases). Germline CDR1 and CDR2: DFQATT and SNEGSKA (reference sequence). V was cut by 5 bases and J by 5 bases, with 13 bases left in between. The CDR3 consists of 13 residues. As DNA, the CDR3 is TGCAGTGCTCCGCGGGAATTAAACAATGAGCAGTTCTTC. It encodes CSAPRELNNEQFF.

The V and J genes are TRBV6-5 and TRBJ2-7, with a tentative D call TRBD1 (6 bases). V lost 2 bases and J 2 bases, leaving 10 bases between the germline ends. The germline V gene has CDR1 MNHEY and CDR2 SVGAGI. The CDR3 runs 14 residues. The CDR3 loop reads CASSYGGHAYEQYF. The DNA for the CDR3 is TGTGCCAGCAGTTACGGGGGCCATGCCTACGAGCAGTACTTC.

The gene calls are TRBV12-2 and TRBJ2-1; the table names TRBD1, a call not compared with the DNA. TRBV12-2 is marked as a pseudogene. The CDR3 sequence is 17 residues long. Here the CDR3 reads CASRLPKQGRTYNEQFF. In DNA, the CDR3 is TGTGCAAGTCGCTTACCAAAACAGGGTCGAACCTACAATGAGCAGTTCTTC.

V is TRBV20-1 and J is TRBJ2-7; TRBD2 agrees at 9 bases. The CDR3 extends over 17 amino acids. Germline V lookup: CDR1 DFQATT, CDR2 SNEGSKA (reference sequence). V lost 4 bases and J lost 3; bases outside the gene matches: 16. The CDR3 coding sequence is TGCAGTGCTAAATCCCCTACTAGTAGCGGGAGTATCTACGAGCAGTACTTC. Translated, it gives CSAKSPTSSGSIYEQYF.

This clonotype was seen ten or more times. The chain employs TRBV12-3 or TRBV12-4 and TRBJ2-7; D remains ambiguous. Trimming stripped 6 bases from V and 3 bases from J, with 6 bases between. This CDR3 is 11 amino acids long. This CDR3 reads CASSKGYEQYF. The CDR3 DNA follows: TGTGCCAGCAGCAAAGGCTACGAGCAGTACTTC.

The chain couples TRBV2 to TRBJ2-5; TRBD2 agrees at 7 bases. Trimming cost V 5 bases and J 5 bases; bases outside gene matches: 11. This CDR3 is built from 15 residues. CDR1 SNHLY and CDR2 FYNNEI come from the germline V gene. The CDR3 loop is CASSLHLAERETQYF. The CDR3, as DNA: TGTGCCAGCAGTCTACACCTAGCGGAGAGGGAGACCCAGTACTTC.

At least ten counts were recorded for this clonotype. The chain couples TRBV6-2 or TRBV6-3 to TRBJ2-7, with D possibly TRBD2 on 5 matching bases. The length of the CDR3 is 14 residues. Trimming shortened V by 5 bases and J by 2 bases, and 13 bases separated the two germline ends. Germline lookup yields CDR1 MNHEY and CDR2 SVGEGT. CDR3 region: CASSTRTGTYEQYF. DNA of the CDR3: TGTGCCAGCAGTACTAGGACTGGAACCTACGAGCAGTACTTC.

The chain links TRBV6-1 to TRBJ2-1; D uncertain. There are 14 residues in the CDR3. V shed 7 bases and J shed 0 bases, with 10 bases lying between them. Germline lookup yields CDR1 MNHNS and CDR2 SASEGT. The CDR3 coding sequence is TGTGCCAGCATAGAGGAGCTCTCCTACAATGAGCAGTTCTTC. Residues: CASIEELSYNEQFF.

This clonotype was observed many times. This chain uses TRBV29-1 with TRBJ2-5; TRBD2 matches 7 bases. CDR3 length: 15 amino acids. With V trimmed by 2 bases and J by 2 bases, 8 bases remained unmatched. Germline V lookup: CDR1 SQVTM, CDR2 ANQGSEA. The CDR3 is CSVERASGIQETQYF. DNA of the CDR3: TGCAGCGTTGAAAGGGCTAGCGGCATACAAGAGACCCAGTACTTC.

This chain connects TRBV29-1 to TRBJ1-1; 7 bases match TRBD1. The V and J ends lost 6 bases and 2 bases, in that order; junction bases with no gene match: 9. Looked up from germline, CDR1 is SQVTM and CDR2 is ANQGSEA. This CDR3 is 14 amino acids long. This chain's CDR3 is CSVFRGGLNTEAFF. CDR3 nucleotides: TGCAGCGTCTTCAGGGGGGGCCTAAACACTGAAGCTTTCTTT.

This clonotype has ten or more counts. The chain combines TRBV20-1 with TRBJ2-1, with TRBD2 matching over 8 bases. Germline values: CDR1 DFQATT, CDR2 SNEGSKA (reference sequence). V lost 6 bases, J lost 7 bases, and 8 bases stayed unmatched. There are 13 residues in the CDR3. The CDR3 region has the DNA TGCAGTGCCCCAACTAGCGGAGGGAATGAGCAGTTCTTC. Translated: CSAPTSGGNEQFF.

This chain uses TRBV5-1 with TRBJ2-1; TRBD1 or TRBD2 may be the D gene (5 bases each). This CDR3 has 15 amino acids. Trimming pared 0 bases from V and 8 bases from J, leaving 15 bases between. The germline gives CDR1 SGHRS, CDR2 YFSETQ. The CDR3 here is CASSLAGTRSDEQFF. CDR3 DNA sequence: TGCGCCAGCAGCTTGGCCGGGACGAGGAGCGATGAGCAGTTCTTC.

The genes are TRBV19 and TRBJ1-5; TRBD1 matches 9 bases. The germline V gene encodes CDR1 LNHDA and CDR2 SQIVND (reference sequence). CDR3 size: 18 residues. J lost 0 bases, V lost 5 bases, and 11 bases had no gene match. The CDR3 region has the DNA TGTGCCAGTAGTCCCCCCCCCAGGACAGGGGCTAGCAATCAGCCCCAGCATTTT. The encoded protein is CASSPPPRTGASNQPQHF.

A few counts support this clonotype. The V and J genes are TRBV29-1 and TRBJ2-3; perhaps TRBD2 as D (6 bases). Germline V CDR1 and CDR2: SQVTM, ANQGSEA. This CDR3 is built from 12 residues. The CDR3 DNA sequence: TGCGGAGGGGTGGAGGGCACAGATACGCAGTATTTT. It specifies CGGVEGTDTQYF.

V gene TRBV5-1 combines with J gene TRBJ2-5; a possible D gene is TRBD1 (5 bases). The V gene's germline CDR1 is SGHRS and CDR2 YFSETQ. Trimming cost V 0 bases and J 6 bases, with 9 bases left between them. The CDR3 sequence is 13 residues long. DNA of the CDR3: TGCGCCAGCAGCTTGGACACAGGTCAGACCCAGTACTTC. Its protein product is CASSLDTGQTQYF.

The gene calls are TRBV2 and TRBJ1-1, with D maybe TRBD1 (6 bases). CDR3 length: 14 amino acids. The V end was cut by 4 bases, the J end by 5 bases, with 14 bases between. CDR1 SNHLY and CDR2 FYNNEI come from the germline V gene. The CDR3 nucleotides read TGTGCCAGCAGTGTGAAACAGGGTAGTACTGAAGCTTTCTTT. Its protein is CASSVKQGSTEAFF.

The table lists this clonotype with many counts. The chain links TRBV20-1 to TRBJ2-2; D call uncertain. The CDR3 runs to 13 residues. The V end lost 5 bases, the J end lost 1 base, and 8 bases lay between the germline ends. Germline V CDR1 and CDR2: DFQATT, SNEGSKA (reference sequence). The CDR3 spells CSASSGNTGELFF. The CDR3 region has the DNA TGCAGTGCTTCTTCTGGGAACACCGGGGAGCTGTTTTTT.

V and J are TRBV29-1 and TRBJ1-2; D is possibly TRBD1 (5 bases). The CDR3 length is 19 residues. Trimming removed 0 bases from V and 8 bases from J, with 31 bases in between. Germline-derived CDR1 and CDR2 are SQVTM and ANQGSEA. The CDR3 loop is CSVEDPKGWVQIELWGYTF. The CDR3 DNA sequence: TGCAGCGTTGAAGATCCTAAGGGGTGGGTCCAGATTGAACTATGGGGCTACACCTTC.

This clonotype was recorded a few times. The chain employs TRBV20-1 and TRBJ2-7, with no clear D. Germline-derived CDR1 and CDR2 are DFQATT and SNEGSKA (reference sequence). The germline V and J ends were trimmed by 6 bases and 3 bases, with 15 bases remaining between them. The CDR3 runs 13 residues. Here the CDR3 DNA reads TGCAGTGCCTTAGGAGCAGGAAACTACGAGCAGTACTTC. This sequence encodes CSALGAGNYEQYF.

This clonotype was counted a few times. V and J are TRBV7-9 and TRBJ2-1; D possibly corresponds to TRBD1 (5 bases). The CDR3 runs 16 residues. Trimming cost V 4 bases and J 4 bases, with 17 bases left between them. Germline values: CDR1 SEHNR, CDR2 FQNEAQ (reference sequence). The chain's CDR3 is CASSYDSITQYNEQFF. The CDR3 nucleotides are TGTGCCAGCAGCTACGACAGCATCACCCAGTACAATGAGCAGTTCTTC. Using reference TRBV7-9 and TRBJ2-1 for the parts outside the CDR3, the full variable domain is DTGVSQNPRHKITKRGQNVTFRCDPISEHNRLYWYRQTLGQGPEFLTYFQNEAQLEKSRLLSDRFSAERPKGSFSTLEIQRTEQGDSAMYLCASSYDSITQYNEQFFGPGTRLTVL.

This clonotype was seen a few times. CDR3 in amino acids: CASSRGRTVVDTQYF. The CDR3 nucleotides are TGTGCCAGCAGCCGGGGCCGGACGGTCGTCGATACGCAGTATTTT. This chain uses TRBV28 with TRBJ2-3; D might be TRBD1 or TRBD2, each matching 5 bases. The ends were cut back, 6 bases at V and 6 bases at J, with 19 bases in the middle. CDR1 is MDHEN, CDR2 SYDVKM, per germline. The CDR3 totals 15 residues.

This chain joins TRBV20-1 and TRBJ1-6; TRBD1 matches 10 bases. There are 13 residues in the CDR3. Germline V gene sequence: CDR1 DFQATT, CDR2 SNEGSKA (reference sequence). Trimming cost V 4 bases and J 8 bases; bases outside gene matches: 2. CDR3 in DNA: TGCAGTGCTACCGGGACAGGGGATTCACCCCTCCACTTT. Its translation: CSATGTGDSPLHF.

This chain uses TRBV7-2 with TRBJ2-2; 10 nucleotides match TRBD1. Germline loops: CDR1 SGHTA, CDR2 FQGNSA. The CDR3 spans 15 residues. V lost 4 bases, J lost 4 bases, and 3 bases stayed unmatched. The chain's CDR3 is CASSSDRGITGELFF. CDR3 DNA: TGTGCCAGCAGCTCGGACAGGGGGATCACCGGGGAGCTGTTTTTT.

This clonotype was seen only a few times. This sequence joins TRBV7-9 and TRBJ2-3, with 7 positions matching TRBD2. CDR1 and CDR2 (germline): SEHNR, FQNEAQ (reference sequence). Germline trimming cut 1 base from V and 4 bases from J; bases unmatched to any gene: 5. The CDR3 runs to 15 residues. In DNA, the CDR3 is TGTGCCAGCAGCTTAGTGGCGGGAGTGTCAGATACGCAGTATTTT. Translated: CASSLVAGVSDTQYF.